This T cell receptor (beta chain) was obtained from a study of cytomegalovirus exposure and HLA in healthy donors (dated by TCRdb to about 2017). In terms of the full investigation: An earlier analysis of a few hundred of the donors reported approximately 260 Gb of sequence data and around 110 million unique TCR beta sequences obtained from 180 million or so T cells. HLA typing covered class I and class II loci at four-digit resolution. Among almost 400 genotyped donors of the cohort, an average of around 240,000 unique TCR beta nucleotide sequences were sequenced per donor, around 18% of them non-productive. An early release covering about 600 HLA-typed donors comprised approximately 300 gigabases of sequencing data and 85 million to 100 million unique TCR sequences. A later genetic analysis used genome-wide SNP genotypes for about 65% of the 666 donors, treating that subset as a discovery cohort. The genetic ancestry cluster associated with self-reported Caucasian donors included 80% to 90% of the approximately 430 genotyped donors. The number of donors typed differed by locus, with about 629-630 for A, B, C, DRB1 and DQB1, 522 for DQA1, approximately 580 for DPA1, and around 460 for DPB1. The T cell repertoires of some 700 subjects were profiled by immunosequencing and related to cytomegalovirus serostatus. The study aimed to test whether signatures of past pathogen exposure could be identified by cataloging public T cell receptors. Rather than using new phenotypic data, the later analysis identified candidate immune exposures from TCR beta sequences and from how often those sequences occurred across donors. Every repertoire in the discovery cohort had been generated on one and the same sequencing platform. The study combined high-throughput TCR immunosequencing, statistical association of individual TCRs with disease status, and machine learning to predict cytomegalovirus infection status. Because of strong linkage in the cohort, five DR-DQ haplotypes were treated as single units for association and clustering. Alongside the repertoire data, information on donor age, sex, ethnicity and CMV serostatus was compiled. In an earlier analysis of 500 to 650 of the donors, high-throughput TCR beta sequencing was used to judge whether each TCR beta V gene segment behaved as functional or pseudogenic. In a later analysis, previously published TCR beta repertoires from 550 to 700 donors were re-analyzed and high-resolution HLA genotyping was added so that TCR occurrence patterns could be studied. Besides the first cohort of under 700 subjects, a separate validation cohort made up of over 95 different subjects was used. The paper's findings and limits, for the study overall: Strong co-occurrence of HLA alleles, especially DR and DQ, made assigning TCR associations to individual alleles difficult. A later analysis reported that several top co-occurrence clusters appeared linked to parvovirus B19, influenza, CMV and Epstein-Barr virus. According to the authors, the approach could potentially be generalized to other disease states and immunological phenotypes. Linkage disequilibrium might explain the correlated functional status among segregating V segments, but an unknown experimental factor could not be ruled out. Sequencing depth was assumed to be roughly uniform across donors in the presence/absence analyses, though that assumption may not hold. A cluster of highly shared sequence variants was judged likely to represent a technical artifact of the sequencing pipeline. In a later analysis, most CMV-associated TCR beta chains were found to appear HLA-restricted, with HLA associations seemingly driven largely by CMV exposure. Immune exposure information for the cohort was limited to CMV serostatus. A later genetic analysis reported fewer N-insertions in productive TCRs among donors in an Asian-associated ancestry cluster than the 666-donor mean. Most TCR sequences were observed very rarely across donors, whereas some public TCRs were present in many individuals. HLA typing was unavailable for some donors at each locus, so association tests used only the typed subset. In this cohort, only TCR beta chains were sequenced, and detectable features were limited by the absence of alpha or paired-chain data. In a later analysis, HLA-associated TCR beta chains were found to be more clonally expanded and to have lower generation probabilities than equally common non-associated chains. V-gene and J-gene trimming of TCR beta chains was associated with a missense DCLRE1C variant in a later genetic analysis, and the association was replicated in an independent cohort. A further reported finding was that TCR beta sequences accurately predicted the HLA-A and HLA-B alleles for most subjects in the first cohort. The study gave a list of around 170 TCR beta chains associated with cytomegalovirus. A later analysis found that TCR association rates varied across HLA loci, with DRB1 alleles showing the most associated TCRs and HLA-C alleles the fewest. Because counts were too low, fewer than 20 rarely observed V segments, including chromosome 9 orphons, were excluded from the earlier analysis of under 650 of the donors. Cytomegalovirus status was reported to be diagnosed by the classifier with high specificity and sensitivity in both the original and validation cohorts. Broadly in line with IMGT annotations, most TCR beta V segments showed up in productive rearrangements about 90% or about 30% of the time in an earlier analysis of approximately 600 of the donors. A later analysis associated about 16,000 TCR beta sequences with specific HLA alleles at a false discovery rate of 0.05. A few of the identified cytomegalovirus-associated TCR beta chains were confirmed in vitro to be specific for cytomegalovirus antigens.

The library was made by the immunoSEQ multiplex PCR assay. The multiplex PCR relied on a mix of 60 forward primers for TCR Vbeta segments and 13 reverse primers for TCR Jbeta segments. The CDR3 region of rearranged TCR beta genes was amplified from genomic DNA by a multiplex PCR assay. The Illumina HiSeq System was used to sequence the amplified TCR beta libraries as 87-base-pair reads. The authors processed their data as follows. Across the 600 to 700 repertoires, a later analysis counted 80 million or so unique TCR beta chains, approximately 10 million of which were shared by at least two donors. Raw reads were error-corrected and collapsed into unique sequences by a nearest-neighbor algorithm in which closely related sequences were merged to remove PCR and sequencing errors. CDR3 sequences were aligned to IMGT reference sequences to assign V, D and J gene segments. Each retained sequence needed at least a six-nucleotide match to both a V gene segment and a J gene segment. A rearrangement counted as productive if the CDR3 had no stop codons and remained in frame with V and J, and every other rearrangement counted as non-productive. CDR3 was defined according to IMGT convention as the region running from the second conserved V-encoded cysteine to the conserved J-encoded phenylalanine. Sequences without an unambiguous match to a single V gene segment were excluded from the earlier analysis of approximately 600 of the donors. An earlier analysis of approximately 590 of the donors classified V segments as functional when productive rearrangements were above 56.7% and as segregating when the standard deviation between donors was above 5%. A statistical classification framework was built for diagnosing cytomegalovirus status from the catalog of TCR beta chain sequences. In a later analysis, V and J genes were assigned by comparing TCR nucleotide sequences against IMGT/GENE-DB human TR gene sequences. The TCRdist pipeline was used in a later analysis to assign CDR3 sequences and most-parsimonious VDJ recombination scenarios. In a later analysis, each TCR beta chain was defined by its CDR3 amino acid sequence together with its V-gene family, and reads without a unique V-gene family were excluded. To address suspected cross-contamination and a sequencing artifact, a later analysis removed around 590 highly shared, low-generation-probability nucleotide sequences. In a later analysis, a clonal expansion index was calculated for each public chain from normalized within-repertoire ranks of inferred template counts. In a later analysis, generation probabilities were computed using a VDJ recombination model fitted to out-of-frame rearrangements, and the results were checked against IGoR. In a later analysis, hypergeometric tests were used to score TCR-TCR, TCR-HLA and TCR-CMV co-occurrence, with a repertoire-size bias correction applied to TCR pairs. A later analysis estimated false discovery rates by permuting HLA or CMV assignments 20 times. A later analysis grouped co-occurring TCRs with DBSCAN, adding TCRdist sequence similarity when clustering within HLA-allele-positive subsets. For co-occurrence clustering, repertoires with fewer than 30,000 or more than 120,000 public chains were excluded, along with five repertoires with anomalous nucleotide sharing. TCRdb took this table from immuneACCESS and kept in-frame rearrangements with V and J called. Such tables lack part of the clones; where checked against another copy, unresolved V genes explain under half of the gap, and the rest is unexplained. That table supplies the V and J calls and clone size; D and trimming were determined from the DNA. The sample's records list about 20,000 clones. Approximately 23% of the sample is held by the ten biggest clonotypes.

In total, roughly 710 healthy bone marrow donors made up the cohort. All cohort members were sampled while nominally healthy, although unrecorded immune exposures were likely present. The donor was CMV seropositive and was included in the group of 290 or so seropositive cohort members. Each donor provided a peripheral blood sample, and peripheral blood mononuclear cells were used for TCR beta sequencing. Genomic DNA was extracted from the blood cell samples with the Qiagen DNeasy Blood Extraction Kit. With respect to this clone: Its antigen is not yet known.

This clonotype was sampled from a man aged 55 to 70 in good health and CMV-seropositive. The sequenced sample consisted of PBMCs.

The nucleotide sequence is given as TGTGCCAGCAGACAGGGGCCACGCACTGAAGCTTTCTTT. This is translated as CASRQGPRTEAFF. The chain employs TRBV6-1 and TRBJ1-1, with 7 bases aligning to TRBD1. V lost 6 bases and J lost 4 bases, and the count of bases not matched to a germline gene is 5. The germline V gene encodes CDR1 MNHNS and CDR2 SASEGT. Counted from cysteine to phenylalanine, this CDR3 has 13 amino acids. Here the CDR3 DNA is all that survives: 39 bases in frame from base 1.